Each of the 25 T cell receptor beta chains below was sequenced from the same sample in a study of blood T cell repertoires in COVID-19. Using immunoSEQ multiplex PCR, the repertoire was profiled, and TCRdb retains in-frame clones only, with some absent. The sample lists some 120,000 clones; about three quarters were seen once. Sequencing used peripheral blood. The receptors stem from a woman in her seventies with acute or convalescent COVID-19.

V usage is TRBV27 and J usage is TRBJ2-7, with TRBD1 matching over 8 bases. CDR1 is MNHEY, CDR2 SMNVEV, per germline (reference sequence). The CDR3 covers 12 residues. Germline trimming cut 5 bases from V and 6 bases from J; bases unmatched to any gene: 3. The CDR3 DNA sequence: TGTGCCAGCAGTCCAGGACAGGGCGAGCAGTACTTC. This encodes CASSPGQGEQYF.

This CDR3 reads CASSFRQGFGETQYF. The CDR3 DNA is TGTGCCAGCAGCTTTCGACAGGGGTTCGGCGAGACCCAGTACTTC. V and J are TRBV11-2 and TRBJ2-5, with 8 bases lining up with TRBD1. The germline V gene encodes CDR1 SGHAT and CDR2 FQNNGV. The V gene end was trimmed by 3 bases and the J gene end by 5 bases; junction bases not matched to a gene: 8. There are 15 residues in the CDR3.

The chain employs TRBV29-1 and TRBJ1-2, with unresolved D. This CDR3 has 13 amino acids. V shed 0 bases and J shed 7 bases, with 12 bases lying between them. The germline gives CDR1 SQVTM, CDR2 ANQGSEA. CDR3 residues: CSVEESRVGGYTF. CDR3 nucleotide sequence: TGCAGCGTTGAAGAGTCGAGGGTGGGTGGCTACACCTTC.

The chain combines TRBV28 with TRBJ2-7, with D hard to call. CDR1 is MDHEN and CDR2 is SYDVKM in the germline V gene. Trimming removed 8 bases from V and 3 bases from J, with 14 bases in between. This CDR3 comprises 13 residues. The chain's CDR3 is CASQLSGFYEQYF. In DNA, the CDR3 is TGTGCCAGCCAGCTCTCCGGGTTCTACGAGCAGTACTTC.

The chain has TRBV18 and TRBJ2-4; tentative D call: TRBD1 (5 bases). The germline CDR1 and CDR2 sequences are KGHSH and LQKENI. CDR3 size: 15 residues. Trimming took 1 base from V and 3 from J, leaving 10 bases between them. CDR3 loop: CASSPQGSIKNIQYF. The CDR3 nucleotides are TGTGCCAGCTCACCACAGGGGTCGATCAAAAACATTCAGTACTTC.

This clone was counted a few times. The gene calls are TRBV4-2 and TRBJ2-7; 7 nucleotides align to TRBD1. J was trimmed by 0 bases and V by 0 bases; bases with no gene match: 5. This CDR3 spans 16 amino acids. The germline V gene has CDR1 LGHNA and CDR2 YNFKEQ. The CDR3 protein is CASSQDWTGLSYEQYF. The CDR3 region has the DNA TGTGCCAGCAGCCAAGACTGGACAGGTCTCTCCTACGAGCAGTACTTC.

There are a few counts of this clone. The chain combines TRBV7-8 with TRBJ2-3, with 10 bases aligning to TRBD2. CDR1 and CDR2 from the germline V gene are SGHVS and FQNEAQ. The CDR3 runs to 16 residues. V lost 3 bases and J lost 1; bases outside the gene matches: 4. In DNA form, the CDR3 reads TGTGCCAGCAGCTTCAGCGGGGGGGCCGGCACAGATACGCAGTATTTT. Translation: CASSFSGGAGTDTQYF. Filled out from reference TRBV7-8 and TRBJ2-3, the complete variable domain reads GAGVSQSPRYKVAKRGQDVALRCDPISGHVSLFWYQQALGQGPEFLTYFQNEAQLDKSGLPSDRFFAERPEGSVSTLKIQRTQQEDSAVYLCASSFSGGAGTDTQYFGPGTRLTVL.

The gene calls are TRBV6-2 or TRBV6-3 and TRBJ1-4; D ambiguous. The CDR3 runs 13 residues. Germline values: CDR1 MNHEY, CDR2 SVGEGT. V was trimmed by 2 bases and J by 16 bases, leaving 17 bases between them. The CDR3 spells CASSYERTKETFF. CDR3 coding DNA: TGTGCCAGCAGTTACGAGCGGACTAAGGAGACGTTTTTT.

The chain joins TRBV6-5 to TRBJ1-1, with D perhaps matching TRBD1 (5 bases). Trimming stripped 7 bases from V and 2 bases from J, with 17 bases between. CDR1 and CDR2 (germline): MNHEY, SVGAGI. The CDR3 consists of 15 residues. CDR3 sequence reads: CASNHGQLGNTEAFF. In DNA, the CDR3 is TGTGCCAGCAATCATGGACAACTCGGCAACACTGAAGCTTTCTTT.

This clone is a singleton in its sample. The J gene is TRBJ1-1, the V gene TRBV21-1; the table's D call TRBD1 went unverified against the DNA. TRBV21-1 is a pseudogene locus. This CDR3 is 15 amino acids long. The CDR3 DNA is TGTGCCAGCACCACTCCGGGACACCTGAACACTGAAGCTTTCTTT. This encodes CASTTPGHLNTEAFF.

The CDR3: CASSGGGTGELFF. DNA for the CDR3: TGTGCCAGCAGTGGAGGCGGCACCGGGGAGCTGTTTTTT. The chain is built from TRBV9 and TRBJ2-2; D perhaps matches TRBD2 (5 bases). Deletions cut 5 bases from V and 4 bases from J, with 9 bases between. The germline gives CDR1 SGDLS, CDR2 YYNGEE. This CDR3 has 13 amino acids. Combining the CDR3 with reference TRBV9 and TRBJ2-2 gives the whole variable domain DSGVTQTPKHLITATGQRVTLRCSPRSGDLSVYWYQQSLDQGLQFLIQYYNGEERAKGNILERFSAQQFPDLHSELNLSSLELGDSALYFCASSGGGTGELFFGEGSRLTVL.

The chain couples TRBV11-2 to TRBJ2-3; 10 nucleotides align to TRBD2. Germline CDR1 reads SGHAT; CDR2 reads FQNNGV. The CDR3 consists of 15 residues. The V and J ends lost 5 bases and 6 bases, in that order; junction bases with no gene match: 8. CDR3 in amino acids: CASSAQRGGMDTQYF. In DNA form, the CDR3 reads TGTGCCAGCAGCGCACAGCGGGGGGGCATGGATACGCAGTATTTT.

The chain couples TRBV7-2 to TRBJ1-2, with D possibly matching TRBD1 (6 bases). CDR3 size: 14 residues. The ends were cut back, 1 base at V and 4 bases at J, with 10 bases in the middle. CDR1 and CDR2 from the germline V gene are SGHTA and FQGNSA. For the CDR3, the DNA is TGTGCCAGCAGCTTAGGGGAGGGGGTCTATGGCTACACCTTC. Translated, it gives CASSLGEGVYGYTF.

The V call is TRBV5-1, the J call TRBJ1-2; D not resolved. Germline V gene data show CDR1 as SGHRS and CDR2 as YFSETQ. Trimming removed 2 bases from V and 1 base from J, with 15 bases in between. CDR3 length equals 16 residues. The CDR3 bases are TGCGCCAGCAGCTTTGGAGACCGTCCCCTTAACTATGGCTACACCTTC. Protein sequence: CASSFGDRPLNYGYTF.

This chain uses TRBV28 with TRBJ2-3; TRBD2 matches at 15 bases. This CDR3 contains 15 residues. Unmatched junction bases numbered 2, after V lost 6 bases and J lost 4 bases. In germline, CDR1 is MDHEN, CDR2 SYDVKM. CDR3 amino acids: CASRGTSGGSDTQYF. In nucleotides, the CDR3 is TGTGCCAGCAGGGGGACTAGCGGGGGGTCAGATACGCAGTATTTT.

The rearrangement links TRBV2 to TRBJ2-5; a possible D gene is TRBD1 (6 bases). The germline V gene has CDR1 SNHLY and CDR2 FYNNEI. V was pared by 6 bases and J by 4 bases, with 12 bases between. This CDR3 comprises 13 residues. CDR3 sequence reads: CASSHRERETQYF. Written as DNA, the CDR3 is TGTGCCAGCAGCCACAGGGAACGAGAGACCCAGTACTTC.

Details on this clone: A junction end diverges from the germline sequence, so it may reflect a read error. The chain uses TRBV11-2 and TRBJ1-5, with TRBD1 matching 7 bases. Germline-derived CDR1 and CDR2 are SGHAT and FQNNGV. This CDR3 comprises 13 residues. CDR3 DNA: TGTGCCAGCAGCCTTTTTGGGACAGCCACCCCCGAGTTT. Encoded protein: CASSLFGTATPEF.

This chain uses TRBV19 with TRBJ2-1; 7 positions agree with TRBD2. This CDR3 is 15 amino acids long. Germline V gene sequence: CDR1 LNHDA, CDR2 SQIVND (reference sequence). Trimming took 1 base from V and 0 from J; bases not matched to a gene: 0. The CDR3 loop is CASSIAGGSYNEQFF. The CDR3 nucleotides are TGTGCCAGTAGTATAGCGGGGGGCTCCTACAATGAGCAGTTCTTC.

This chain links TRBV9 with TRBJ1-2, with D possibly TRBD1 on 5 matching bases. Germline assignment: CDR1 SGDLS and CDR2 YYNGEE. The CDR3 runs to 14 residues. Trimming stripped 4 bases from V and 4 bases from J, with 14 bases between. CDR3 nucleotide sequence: TGTGCCAGCAGCTTAGACAGAAACGGCTATGGCTACACCTTC. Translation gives CASSLDRNGYGYTF.

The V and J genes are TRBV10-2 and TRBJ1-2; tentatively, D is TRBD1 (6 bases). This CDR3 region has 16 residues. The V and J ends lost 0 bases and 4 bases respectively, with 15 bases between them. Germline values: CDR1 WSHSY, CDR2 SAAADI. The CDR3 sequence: CASSESTGQRPYGYTF. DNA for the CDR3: TGCGCCAGCAGTGAGTCCACCGGACAGAGGCCCTATGGCTACACCTTC.

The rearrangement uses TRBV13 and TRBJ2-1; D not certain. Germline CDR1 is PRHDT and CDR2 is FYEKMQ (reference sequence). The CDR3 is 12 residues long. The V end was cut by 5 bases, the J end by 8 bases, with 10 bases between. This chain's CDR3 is CASSPYGYEQFF. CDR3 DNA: TGTGCCAGCAGCCCGTACGGGTATGAGCAGTTCTTC.

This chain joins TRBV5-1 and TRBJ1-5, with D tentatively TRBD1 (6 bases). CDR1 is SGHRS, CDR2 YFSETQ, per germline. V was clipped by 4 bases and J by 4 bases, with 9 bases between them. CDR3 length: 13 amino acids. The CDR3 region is CASSTGLNQPQHF. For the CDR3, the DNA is TGCGCCAGCAGCACAGGGTTGAATCAGCCCCAGCATTTT.

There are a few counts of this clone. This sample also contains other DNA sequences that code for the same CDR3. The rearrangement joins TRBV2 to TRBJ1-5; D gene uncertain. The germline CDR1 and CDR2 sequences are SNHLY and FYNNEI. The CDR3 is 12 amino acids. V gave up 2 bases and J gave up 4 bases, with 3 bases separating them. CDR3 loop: CASSESNQPQHF. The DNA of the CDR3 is TGTGCCAGCAGTGAATCAAATCAGCCCCAGCATTTT.

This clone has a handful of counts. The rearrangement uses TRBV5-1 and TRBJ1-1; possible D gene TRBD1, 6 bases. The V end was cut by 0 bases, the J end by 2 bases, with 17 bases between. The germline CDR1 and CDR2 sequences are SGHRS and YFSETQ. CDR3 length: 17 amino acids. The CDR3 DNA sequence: TGCGCCAGCAGCTTGGCCGGAGCAGGGGCTTCAAACACTGAAGCTTTCTTT. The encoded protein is CASSLAGAGASNTEAFF.

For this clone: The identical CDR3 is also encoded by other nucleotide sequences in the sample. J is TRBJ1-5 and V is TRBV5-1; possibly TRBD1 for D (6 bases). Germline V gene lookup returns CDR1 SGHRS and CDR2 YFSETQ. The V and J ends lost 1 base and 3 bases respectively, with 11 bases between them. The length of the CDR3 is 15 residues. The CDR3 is CASSLHGQINQPQHF. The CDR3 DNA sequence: TGCGCCAGCAGCTTGCATGGACAGATCAATCAGCCCCAGCATTTT.